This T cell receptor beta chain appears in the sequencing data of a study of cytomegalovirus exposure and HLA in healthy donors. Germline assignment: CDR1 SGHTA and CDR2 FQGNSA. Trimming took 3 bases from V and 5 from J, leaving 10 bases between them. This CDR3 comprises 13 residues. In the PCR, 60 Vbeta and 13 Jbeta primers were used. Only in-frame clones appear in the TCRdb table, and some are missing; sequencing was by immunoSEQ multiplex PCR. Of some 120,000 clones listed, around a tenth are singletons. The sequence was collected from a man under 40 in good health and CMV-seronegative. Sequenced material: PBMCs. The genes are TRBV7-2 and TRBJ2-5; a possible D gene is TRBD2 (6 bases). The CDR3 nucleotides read TGTGCCAGCAGCTTGGGGGGTAGGGAGACCCAGTACTTC. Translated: CASSLGGRETQYF. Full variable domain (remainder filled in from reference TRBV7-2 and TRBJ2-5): GAGVSQSPSNKVTEKGKDVELRCDPISGHTALYWYRQSLGQGLEFLIYFQGNSAPDKSGLPSDRFSAERTGGSVSTLTIQRTQQEDSAVYLCASSLGGRETQYFGPGTRLLVL.